This T cell receptor (beta chain) was obtained from a study of blood T cells in healthy people across ages. Study-wide background: Template switching caught about one barcoded beta molecule for each two T cells.

Germline V gene data show CDR1 as MNHNS and CDR2 as SASEGT. Between the trimmed V and J ends, which lost 5 bases and 4 bases, there was a span of 10 bases. This CDR3 has 13 residues. A second PCR of 7 to 11 cycles used a sample-barcoded 5' primer and a J-beta primer mix. TCRdb analysed the 5' RACE reads with MiXCR anew, one entry per CDR3 protein. The sample lists hundreds of thousands of distinct CDR3 sequences, around 31% occurring once. This clonotype was seen repeatedly, ten times or more. The sample was blood. This clonotype originated in an elderly woman in good health. This chain links TRBV6-1 with TRBJ2-3, with D possibly TRBD2 on 6 matching bases. The CDR3: CASSSRGADTQYF. In DNA, the CDR3 is TGTGCCAGCAGTTCGCGGGGCGCAGATACGCAGTATTTT.